The text below deals with one T cell receptor (beta chain). Its cognate antigen is unknown. Assay used: immunoSEQ multiplex PCR; TCRdb lists only in-frame clones, some missing. The table records about 85,000 clones, about four fifths of them present only once. Germline CDR1 reads MNHEY; CDR2 reads SVGAGI. The CDR3 runs 15 residues. Trimming left V 2 bases short and J 4 bases short, with 12 bases between. The entry originates in a study of graft-versus-host responses after intestinal transplantation. Findings and limits, study-wide: Detection of GvH clones occurred in recipient marrow, and some had their first appearance in ileum or blood.

This TCR was sampled from a human donor who received an intestinal transplant. The material sequenced was unstimulated CD4+ T cells sorted from spleen or lymph node cells, taken before intestinal transplant. The chain employs TRBV6-5 and TRBJ1-3; D might be TRBD1 (6 bases). The CDR3 nucleotides read TGTGCCAGCAGTTACGGCTACAGGGACGGAAACACCATATATTTT. Translating gives CASSYGYRDGNTIYF.